This T cell receptor beta chain is drawn from a study of blood T cells in healthy people across ages (dated by TCRdb to 2013 to 2016). In the study overall: In model experiments, template switching captured about one uniquely barcoded TCR beta cDNA molecule for every two T cells. Using deep sequencing normalized with unique cDNA molecular identifiers, the study measured how TCR beta repertoire diversity changes with age. Four age groups were formed from the donors: young (average approximately 15 years), middle-aged (approximately 40), aged (62) and long-lived (about 80). To avoid experimental bias, donors of different ages were spread randomly across the sequencing lanes. The study analyzed two additional independent replicas of 1 million unique cDNA reads from the same blood draw for two donors, one aged 18 to 29 and one aged 80 or older.

The donors were roughly 40 Caucasian individuals from Russia, aged about 6 to 95 years, who were systemically healthy. Around 9.9 milliliters of peripheral blood were collected from each donor into EDTA-treated Vacutainer tubes. PBMCs were isolated by Ficoll-Paque density-gradient centrifugation, with at least 6 million obtained per sample. Trizol reagent was used to extract total RNA from PBMCs, with at least 5.5 micrograms per sample. The percentages of naive CD45RAhigh/CD27high T cells were determined by flow cytometry on a PBMC aliquot from every donor. Via the germline V gene, CDR1 is MGHRA and CDR2 YSYEKL. Measured from the cysteine to the phenylalanine, the CDR3 is 17 residues long. Just CDR3 DNA is preserved here, 51 bases in frame from base 1. At the junction V is shortened by 5 bases and J by 3 bases, with 20 bases in between. Points on this clonotype: Its recognized antigen is unknown. No base quality values were provided; no much bigger clone lies one nucleotide off.

Points the paper makes about the study in general: Because donor CMV infection status was unknown, age-related changes in expanded clonotypes were potentially confounded. Compared with the aged group, more naive CD4+ T cells, fewer expanded clones and increased TCR diversity were shown by the long-lived group, suggesting age selection. Estimates of total diversity from one million sequenced T cells were regarded as lower bounds and underestimates. As age increased, observed TCR beta diversity per million T cells dropped in a roughly linear way, and a significant reduction was already evident by age about 40. A strong correlation was found between observed TCR beta diversity and the percentage of naive T cells measured by flow cytometry. Conclusive comparison of naive and antigen-experienced compartments was prevented by the profiling of bulk unsorted PBMCs.

The protocol used for the library was 5' RACE. Instrument on record: Illumina HiSeq 2500. A second PCR of roughly 6 to 12 cycles was performed with a sample-barcoded 5' primer and a J-beta primer mix. A template-switch 5' adaptor carrying 12 random nucleotides introduced a unique molecular identifier onto each TCR beta cDNA molecule. Each sample yielded at least 3 million CDR3-containing paired-end reads. First-strand cDNA was synthesized from all RNA with the Mint cDNA synthesis kit, primed by a TRBC-specific oligonucleotide. Following uracil-DNA glycosylase treatment, all cDNA underwent a first 18-cycle PCR with the universal primers M1SS and BC2_uni_R. The authors' pipeline ran thus. For normalization, 1 million high-quality reads were randomly selected from each sample, with every read carrying a distinct molecular identifier. Instead of being binned into consensus sequences, reads with shared molecular identifiers were discarded. MiTCR, with a Q25 quality threshold and the strictest error-elimination algorithm, was used for CDR3 identification, clonotype clustering and error correction. A nonparametric unseen species model using Euler transformation provided a lower-bound estimate of total TCR beta diversity. In-frame beta chains were kept once TCRdb had trimmed the public reads at Q25 with fastp and called clones with MiXCR. For every CDR3 protein sequence, its rows merge into one entry that carries the most common genes and DNA. The V and J calls and clone size come from TCRdb's table, not from the authors' own analysis. The sample table holds roughly 1.5 million distinct CDR3 sequences, of which roughly two fifths were seen once. Of the sample, about 4% falls within the top ten clones.

This clonotype originated in a woman aged 18 to 35 in good health. This sequence uses TRBV4-1 and TRBJ1-5; the D gene identity is not certain. Sequenced material: blood. The nucleotide sequence is given as TGCGCCAGCAGCGAAAGCATGGTCGGAACAGCCAATCAGCCCCAGCATTTT. Its protein product is CASSESMVGTANQPQHF.